Listed here is a single TCR beta chain. Its antigen is as yet unknown. V trimming: 4 bases; J trimming: 7 bases; junction bases outside the gene matches: 11. The CDR3 is 15 residues long. The germline V gene encodes CDR1 MNHNY and CDR2 SVGAGI (reference sequence). Time point of the sample: baseline, week 1 (first vaccination visit). This sample's treatment: pre-vaccination baseline after standard-of-care therapy. Astrocytomas found in donors were new, WHO grade 3 or 4, IDH1-mutant and ATRX-lost. This sample stems from a study of a mutant IDH1 vaccine in newly diagnosed glioma. At the level of the study: Former treatment meant radiotherapy, temozolomide, or both; the majority had gotten both.

Findings of the study overall: It seemed that pseudoprogression was not linked to changes in the top peripheral T cell clonotypes.

Assay used: immunoSEQ multiplex PCR; TCRdb lists only in-frame clones, some missing. This table has approximately 100,000 clones, roughly 89% appearing once. This chain links TRBV6-6 with TRBJ1-2, with 8 bases fitting TRBD1. Here the sequenced sample was PBMCs, taken from a glioma patient treated with radiotherapy, temozolomide or both. The sequence was collected from a woman in her forties or fifties with glioma. Here the CDR3 reads CASSSTPDREAGYTF. CDR3 in DNA: TGTGCCAGCAGTTCAACTCCGGACAGGGAAGCTGGCTACACCTTC.